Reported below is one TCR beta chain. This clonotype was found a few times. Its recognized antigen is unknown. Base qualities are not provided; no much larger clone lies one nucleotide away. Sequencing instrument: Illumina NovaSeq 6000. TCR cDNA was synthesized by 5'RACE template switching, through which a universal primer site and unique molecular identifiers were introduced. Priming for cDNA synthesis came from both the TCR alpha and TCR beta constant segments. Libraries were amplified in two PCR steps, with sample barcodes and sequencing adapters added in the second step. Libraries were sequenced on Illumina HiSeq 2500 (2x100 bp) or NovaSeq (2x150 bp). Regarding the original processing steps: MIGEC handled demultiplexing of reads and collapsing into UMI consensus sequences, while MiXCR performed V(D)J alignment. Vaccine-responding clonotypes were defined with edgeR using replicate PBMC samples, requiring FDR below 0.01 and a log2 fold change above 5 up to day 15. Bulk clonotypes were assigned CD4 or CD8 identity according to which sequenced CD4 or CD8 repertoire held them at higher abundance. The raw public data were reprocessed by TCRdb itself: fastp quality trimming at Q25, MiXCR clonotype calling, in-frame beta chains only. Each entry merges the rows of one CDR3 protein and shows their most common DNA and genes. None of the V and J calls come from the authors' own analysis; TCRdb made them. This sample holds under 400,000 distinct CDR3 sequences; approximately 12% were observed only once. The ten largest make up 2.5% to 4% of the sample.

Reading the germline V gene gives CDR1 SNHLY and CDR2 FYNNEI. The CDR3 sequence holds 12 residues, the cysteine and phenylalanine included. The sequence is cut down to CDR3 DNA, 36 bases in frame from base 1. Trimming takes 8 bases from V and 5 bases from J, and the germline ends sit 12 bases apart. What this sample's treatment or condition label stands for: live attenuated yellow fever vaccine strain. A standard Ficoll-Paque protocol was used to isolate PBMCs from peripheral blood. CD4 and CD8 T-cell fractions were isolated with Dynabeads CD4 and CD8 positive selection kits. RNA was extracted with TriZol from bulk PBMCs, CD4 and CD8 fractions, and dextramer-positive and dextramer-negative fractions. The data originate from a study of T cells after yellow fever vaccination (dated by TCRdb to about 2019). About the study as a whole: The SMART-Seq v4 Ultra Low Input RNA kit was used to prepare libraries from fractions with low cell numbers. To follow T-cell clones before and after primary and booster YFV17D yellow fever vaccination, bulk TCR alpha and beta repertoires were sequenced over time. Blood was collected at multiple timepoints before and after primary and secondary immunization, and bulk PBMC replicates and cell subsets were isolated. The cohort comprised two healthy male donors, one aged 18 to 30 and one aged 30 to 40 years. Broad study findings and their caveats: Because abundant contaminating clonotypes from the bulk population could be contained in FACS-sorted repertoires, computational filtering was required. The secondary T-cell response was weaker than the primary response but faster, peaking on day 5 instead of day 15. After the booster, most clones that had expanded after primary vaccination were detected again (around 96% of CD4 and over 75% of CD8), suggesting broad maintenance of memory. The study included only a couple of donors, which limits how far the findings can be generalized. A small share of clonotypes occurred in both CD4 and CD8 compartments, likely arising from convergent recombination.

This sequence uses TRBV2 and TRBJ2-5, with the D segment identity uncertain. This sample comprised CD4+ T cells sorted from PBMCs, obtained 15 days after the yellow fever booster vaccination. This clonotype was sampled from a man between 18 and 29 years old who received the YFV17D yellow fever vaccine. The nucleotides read TGTGCCAGCGGGCCCAGCTGGGAGACCCAGTACTTC. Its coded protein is CASGPSWETQYF. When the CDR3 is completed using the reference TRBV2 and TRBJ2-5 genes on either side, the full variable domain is EPEVTQTPSHQVTQMGQEVILRCVPISNHLYFYWYRQILGQKVEFLVSFYNNEISEKSEIFDDQFSVERPDGSNFTLKIRSTKLEDSAMYFCASGPSWETQYFGPGTRLLVL.